The present TCR beta chain was sequenced within a study of blood T cell repertoires in COVID-19. Turning to the study itself: Specimens from acute and convalescent COVID-19 originated in the United States, Italy and Spain.

This clone has just a few counts. Some clones are missing from TCRdb's copy, which holds only in-frame ones; the method was immunoSEQ multiplex PCR. The sample has 150,000 to 200,000 clones, just under 90% seen once. Sequenced sample: peripheral blood. The TCR comes from a man in his late teens or twenties with active or convalescent COVID-19.

The CDR3 DNA reads TGTGCCAGCAGCTTGGAGGAGGGGAAGAACACTGAAGCTTTCTTT. Its protein is CASSLEEGKNTEAFF. The chain uses TRBV5-5 and TRBJ1-1; D possibly corresponds to TRBD1 (5 bases). The CDR3 runs to 15 residues. V lost 0 bases and J 1 base, leaving 10 bases between the germline ends. Germline assignment: CDR1 SGHKS and CDR2 YYEKEE (reference sequence).